These T cell receptor beta chains were read from a single sample in a study of T-cell memory formation after mild COVID-19. TCRdb analysed the 5' RACE reads with MiXCR anew, one entry per CDR3 protein. The sample consists of around 310,000 distinct CDR3 sequences, roughly 15% of them appearing once. The sample was PBMCs or a T cell subset sorted from them (not recorded which). Source of these receptors: a man in his late teens or twenties who had mild COVID-19 (a few samples of this study predate the infection). Cell type and time point are not known. CDR3s include the opening cysteine and the closing phenylalanine or tryptophan. Rows give clone size only sometimes, using once, few, many, or a class for an expanded clone.

V gene,clone size,J gene,CDR3 protein
TRBV29-1,-,TRBJ1-2,CSVRLGESYGYTF
TRBV6-2/TRBV6-3,-,TRBJ2-1,CASTWAGKQFF
TRBV20-1,-,TRBJ2-3,CSARPTSGGAADTQYF
TRBV5-1,once,TRBJ1-6,CASSLGPNSPLHF
TRBV3-1,many,TRBJ2-1,CASNQLAGGPGGEQFF
TRBV4-2,few,TRBJ1-1,CASSQGSIGYTEAFF
TRBV5-4,-,TRBJ2-3,CASQLGGLAGSTDTQYF
TRBV5-1,-,TRBJ2-5,CASSLEAGTRETQYF
TRBV4-3,-,TRBJ2-1,CASSQDPRGTSSYNEQFF
TRBV18,many,TRBJ1-1,CASSQGGNTEAFF
TRBV14,few,TRBJ1-3,CASSHPGNTIYF
TRBV12-3/TRBV12-4,-,TRBJ2-3,CASSRRRESTDTQYF
TRBV2,few,TRBJ2-6,CASMGGPWGANVLTF
TRBV2,-,TRBJ2-1,CASMGGRSYNEQFF
TRBV12-3/TRBV12-4,few,TRBJ1-6,CASTFRGSPLHF
TRBV29-1,-,TRBJ1-4,CSVGAGGNEKLFF
TRBV20-1,many,TRBJ1-1,CSASGGDLNTEAFF
TRBV6-1,few,TRBJ2-6,CASSEGSSGANVLTF
TRBV7-3,few,TRBJ2-1,CASSFRGGSEQFF
TRBV20-1,few,TRBJ2-3,CSASRGPSTDTQYF
TRBV7-8,-,TRBJ2-1,CASSSLGSSSYNEQFF
TRBV28,-,TRBJ2-2,CASSYGLAGGIGELFF
TRBV27,-,TRBJ1-5,CASSLSSGLQPQHF
TRBV3-1,few,TRBJ2-5,CASSSRGLETQYF
TRBV12-3/TRBV12-4,-,TRBJ2-1,CASSFGSDSYNEQFF
TRBV2,-,TRBJ2-2,CASSEGPGELFF
TRBV3-1,-,TRBJ2-2,CASSNSPGQGMDTGELFF
TRBV24-1,few,TRBJ1-5,CATSDSTGYQPQHF
TRBV7-2,-,TRBJ2-5,CASSQPSETQYF
TRBV5-4,few,TRBJ1-1,CASSLSQANTEAFF
TRBV5-1,many,TRBJ2-2,CASSLGAAPNTGELFF
TRBV9,few,TRBJ1-1,CASSGGLQGLSTEAFF
TRBV7-2,-,TRBJ2-1,CASSLTAGARDEQFF
TRBV6-6,-,TRBJ2-5,CASRTRGNQETQYF
TRBV24-1,-,TRBJ2-1,CATQVGGGPQQFF
TRBV9,few,TRBJ2-7,CASSDRTSGTYEQYF
TRBV4-3,few,TRBJ2-7,CASSQAKGTVEQYF
TRBV9,many,TRBJ2-2,CASRRQENTGELFF
TRBV10-3,few,TRBJ1-5,CAIRLDSGQPQHF
TRBV7-2,many,TRBJ1-2,CASSYDRGYGYTF
TRBV28,-,TRBJ1-5,CASSLDRGILSNQPQHF
TRBV9,few,TRBJ1-1,CASSVEGIGTEAFF
TRBV4-2,-,TRBJ2-2,CASSHVGAGGLTGELFF
TRBV19,many,TRBJ1-6,CASSLTENSPLHF